The T cell receptor beta chain described here comes from a study of OX40 agonist ivuxolimab in advanced cancers. In the study overall: Across the patients, intravenous ivuxolimab was delivered every 2 weeks at 0.01 to 10 mg/kg. Two cutaneous melanoma patients and one hepatocellular carcinoma patient, three in all, had partial responses. Study-level points and caveats: On average, CD8+ T cells showed a greater number of expanded clones than CD4+. It was also the case that some nonresponders had low normalized T-cell clonal expansion.

Germline loops: CDR1 LNHDA, CDR2 SQIVND (reference sequence). V shed 3 bases and J shed 5 bases, with 13 bases lying between them. This CDR3 has 14 amino acids. Concerning this clone: The target antigen is unknown.

The assay was immunoSEQ multiplex PCR, and TCRdb's table has in-frame clones only and misses some. This table has around 63,000 clones, about nine tenths appearing once. Source: CD4+ or CD8+ T cells sorted from blood, taken in a trial of the OX40 agonist ivuxolimab. The chain uses TRBV19 and TRBJ2-5; no definite D call. This TCR was sampled from an adult with an advanced solid tumor such as melanoma, head and neck, liver or kidney cancer. The CDR3 DNA sequence: TGTGCCAGTAGTATGAGGCGGTTCTATGAGACCCAGTACTTC. It specifies CASSMRRFYETQYF.